What follows describes a single TCR beta chain. Negative isolation yielded CD4+ and CD8+ T cells, and FACS enriched TEMRA cells. The data were taken from a study of CD8 T cells in Susac syndrome. An input of roughly 0.5 to 1 ug of RNA was subjected to reverse transcription using random hexamers. TCRdb reanalysed the immunoSEQ multiplex PCR reads using MiXCR and keeps one entry per CDR3 protein. The table has 45,000 or so distinct CDR3 sequences, roughly 93% seen once. The receptor's source is a human donor in good health. Input material: CD8+ T cells from PBMCs.

The CDR3 bases are TGTGCCAGCTCACCACCCCAGGGTGGGGCCGAGCAGTACTTC. The encoded protein is CASSPPQGGAEQYF. The gene calls are TRBV18 and TRBJ2-7, with a weak D call TRBD1 (5 bases). The CDR3 spans 14 residues. Germline V gene sequence: CDR1 KGHSH, CDR2 LQKENI. Trimming removed 0 bases at V and 6 bases at J, with 12 bases between. The full variable domain, with the rest looked up from reference TRBV18 and TRBJ2-7, is NAGVMQNPRHLVRRRGQEARLRCSPMKGHSHVYWYRQLPEEGLKFMVYLQKENIIDESGMPKERFSAEFPKEGPSILRIQQVVRGDSAAYFCASSPPQGGAEQYFGPGTRLTVT.